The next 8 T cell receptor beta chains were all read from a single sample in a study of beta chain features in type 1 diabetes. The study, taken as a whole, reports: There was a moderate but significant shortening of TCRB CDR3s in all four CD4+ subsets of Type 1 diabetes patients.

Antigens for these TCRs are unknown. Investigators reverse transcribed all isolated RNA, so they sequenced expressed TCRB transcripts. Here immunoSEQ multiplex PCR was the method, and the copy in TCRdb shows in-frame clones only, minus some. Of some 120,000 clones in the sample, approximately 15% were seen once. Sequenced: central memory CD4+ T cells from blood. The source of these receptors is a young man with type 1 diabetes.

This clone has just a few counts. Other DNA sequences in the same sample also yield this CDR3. CDR3 loop: CAWSVSGGGYEQYF. The CDR3, as DNA: TGTGCCTGGAGCGTCAGCGGGGGAGGGTACGAGCAGTACTTC. The chain carries TRBV30 and TRBJ2-7; 8 nucleotides match TRBD2. V dropped 3 bases and J dropped 4; count of bases not matched to a gene: 8. The CDR3 spans 14 residues. CDR1 and CDR2 from the germline V gene are GTSNPN and SVGIG (reference sequence).

CDR3 in DNA: TGCGCCAGCAGTTCCCAGGGAGACTATGGCTACACCTTC. Translation: CASSSQGDYGYTF. The rearrangement joins TRBV5-1 to TRBJ1-2; the D gene is possibly TRBD1 (5 bases). V lost 5 bases, J lost 3 bases, and 11 bases lay in between. Germline V gene data show CDR1 as SGHRS and CDR2 as YFSETQ. The length of the CDR3 is 13 residues.

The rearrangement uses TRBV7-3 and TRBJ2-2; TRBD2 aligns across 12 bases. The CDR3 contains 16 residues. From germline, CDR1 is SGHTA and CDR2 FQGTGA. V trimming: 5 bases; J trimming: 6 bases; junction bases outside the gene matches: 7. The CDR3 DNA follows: TGTGCCAGCAGCCCGAGGACTAGCGGGGCCGCCGGGGAGCTGTTTTTT. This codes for CASSPRTSGAAGELFF.

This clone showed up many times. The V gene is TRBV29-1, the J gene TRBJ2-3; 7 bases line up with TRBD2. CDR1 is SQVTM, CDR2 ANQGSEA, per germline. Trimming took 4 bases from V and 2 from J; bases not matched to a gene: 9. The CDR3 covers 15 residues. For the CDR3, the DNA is TGCAGCGTTGCAGGTCCAGCGGGGTCCACAGATACGCAGTATTTT. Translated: CSVAGPAGSTDTQYF.

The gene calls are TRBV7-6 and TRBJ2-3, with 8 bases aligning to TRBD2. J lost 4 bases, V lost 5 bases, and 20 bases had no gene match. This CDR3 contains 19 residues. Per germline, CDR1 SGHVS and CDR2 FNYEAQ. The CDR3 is CASSLMAGPGTSLSDTQYF. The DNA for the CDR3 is TGTGCCAGCAGCCTGATGGCTGGCCCCGGGACTAGTCTTTCAGATACGCAGTATTTT.

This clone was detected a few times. CDR3 sequence reads: CASSEWDRNQPQHF. The CDR3 coding sequence is TGTGCCAGCAGTGAATGGGACAGAAATCAGCCCCAGCATTTT. This chain connects TRBV2 to TRBJ1-5; 7 nucleotides agree with TRBD1. In germline, CDR1 is SNHLY, CDR2 FYNNEI. The CDR3 is 14 residues long. Germline trimming cut 2 bases from V and 4 bases from J; bases unmatched to any gene: 2. The full variable domain, with the rest looked up from reference TRBV2 and TRBJ1-5, is EPEVTQTPSHQVTQMGQEVILRCVPISNHLYFYWYRQILGQKVEFLVSFYNNEISEKSEIFDDQFSVERPDGSNFTLKIRSTKLEDSAMYFCASSEWDRNQPQHFGDGTRLSIL.

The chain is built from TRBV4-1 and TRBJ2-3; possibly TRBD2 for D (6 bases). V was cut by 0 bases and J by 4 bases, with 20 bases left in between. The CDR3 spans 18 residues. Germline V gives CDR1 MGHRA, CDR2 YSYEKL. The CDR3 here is CASSQERGRTTNADTQYF. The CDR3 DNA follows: TGCGCCAGCAGCCAAGAGAGGGGCCGGACTACTAATGCAGATACGCAGTATTTT.

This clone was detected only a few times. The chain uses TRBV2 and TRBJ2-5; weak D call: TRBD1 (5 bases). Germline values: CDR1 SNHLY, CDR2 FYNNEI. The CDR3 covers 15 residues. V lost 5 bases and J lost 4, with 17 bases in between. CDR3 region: CASSKGAGNRETQYF. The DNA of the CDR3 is TGTGCCAGCAGTAAAGGAGCAGGGAACCGAGAGACCCAGTACTTC.